This T cell receptor beta chain is drawn from a study of cytomegalovirus exposure and HLA in healthy donors. Worth noting for this clone: Mismatch with germline at one junction end may stem from a read error.

13 Jbeta primers and 60 Vbeta primers were used for the PCR. Sequenced by immunoSEQ multiplex PCR; TCRdb stores in-frame clones only, minus some. Of about 180,000 clones in the sample, around three quarters were seen once. Germline CDR1 is SEHNR and CDR2 is FQNEAQ (reference sequence). The CDR3 is made up of 14 amino acids. The sequence was obtained from a woman aged 40 to 49 in good health and CMV-seronegative. This chain uses TRBV7-9 with TRBJ2-5, with TRBD2 matching 8 bases. Material: PBMCs. The CDR3 protein is CASNLAGPQLTQYF. The CDR3, as DNA: TGTGCCAGCAACTTAGCGGGGCCCCAACTAACCCAGTACTTC.